These 2 T cell receptor beta chains came from one sample sequenced in a study of T cell changes during pregnancy in multiple sclerosis. Method: immunoSEQ multiplex PCR; TCRdb's copy keeps in-frame clones and lacks some. The repertoire has approximately 33,000 clones, about 86% of them found once; the top ten carry approximately 0.74%. This specimen consisted of CD4+ T cells from peripheral blood mononuclear cells, obtained in the first trimester of pregnancy. The receptor set was obtained from a female donor in good health, enrolled as a control in a pregnancy study.

The chain uses TRBV5-6 and TRBJ1-1; TRBD1 might be the D (5 bases). The CDR3 loop spans 15 amino acids. From germline, CDR1 is SGHDT and CDR2 YYEEEE. Between the trimmed V and J ends, which lost 0 bases and 5 bases, there was a span of 14 bases. The DNA of the CDR3 is TGTGCCAGCAGCTTGGTCCCAGGGAGGGGAACTGAAGCTTTCTTT. Protein sequence: CASSLVPGRGTEAFF.

The chain couples TRBV7-9 to TRBJ2-1; TRBD1 matches at 9 bases. J was trimmed by 6 bases and V by 5 bases; bases with no gene match: 5. Per germline, CDR1 SEHNR and CDR2 FQNEAQ (reference sequence). This CDR3 has 14 residues. The CDR3, as DNA: TGTGCCAGCAGCGGAAGGACAGGGGTCAATGAGCAGTTCTTC. Translated: CASSGRTGVNEQFF.